This entry concerns a single T cell receptor (beta chain). These data originate in a study of PD-L1 blockade in urothelial cancer. The sample's time point: peripheral blood 6 weeks after treatment start. Sequenced by immunoSEQ multiplex PCR; TCRdb stores in-frame clones only, minus some. The sample consists of around 93,000 clones, roughly 83% of them appearing once. This CDR3 spans 16 amino acids. Trimming removed 1 base from V and 5 bases from J; junction bases left unmatched: 7. Germline lookup yields CDR1 SGHTA and CDR2 FQGNSA. The sequence derives from a man aged 70 or older with urothelial cancer. Material: PBMCs, obtained around atezolizumab (anti-PD-L1) treatment. The chain recombines TRBV7-2 with TRBJ2-5; 10 nucleotides agree with TRBD2. This CDR3 reads CASSLDRLAGRETQYF. The CDR3 bases are TGTGCCAGCAGCTTAGACCGACTAGCGGGTAGGGAGACCCAGTACTTC.